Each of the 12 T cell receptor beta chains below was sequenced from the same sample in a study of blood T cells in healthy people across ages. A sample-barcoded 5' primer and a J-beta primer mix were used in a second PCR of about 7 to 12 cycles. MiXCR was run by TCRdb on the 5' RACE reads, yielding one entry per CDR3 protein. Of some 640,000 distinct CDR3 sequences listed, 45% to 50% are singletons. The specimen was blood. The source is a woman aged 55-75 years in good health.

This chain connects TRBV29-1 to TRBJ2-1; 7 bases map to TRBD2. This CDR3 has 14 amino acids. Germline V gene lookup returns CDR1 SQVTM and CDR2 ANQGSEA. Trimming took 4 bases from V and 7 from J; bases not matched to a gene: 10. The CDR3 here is CSVVGAGEGNEQFF. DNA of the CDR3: TGCAGCGTTGTAGGGGCGGGAGAGGGAAATGAGCAGTTCTTC.

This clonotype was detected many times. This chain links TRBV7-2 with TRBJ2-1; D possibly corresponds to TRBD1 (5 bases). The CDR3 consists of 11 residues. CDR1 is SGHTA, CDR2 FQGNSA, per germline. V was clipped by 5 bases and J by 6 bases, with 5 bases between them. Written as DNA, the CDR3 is TGTGCCAGCAGCACAGGCAATGAGCAGTTCTTC. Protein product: CASSTGNEQFF.

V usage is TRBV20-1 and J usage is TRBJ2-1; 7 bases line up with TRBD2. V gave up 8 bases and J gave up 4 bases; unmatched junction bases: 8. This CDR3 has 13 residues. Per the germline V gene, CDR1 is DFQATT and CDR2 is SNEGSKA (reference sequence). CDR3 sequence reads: CSLAGEGYNEQFF. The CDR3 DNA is TGCAGTTTGGCGGGAGAGGGGTACAATGAGCAGTTCTTC.

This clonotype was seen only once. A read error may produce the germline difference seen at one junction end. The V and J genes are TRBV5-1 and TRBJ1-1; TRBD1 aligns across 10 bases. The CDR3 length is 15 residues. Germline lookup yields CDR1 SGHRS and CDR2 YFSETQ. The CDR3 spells CASSLEGTGDAEAFF. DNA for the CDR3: TGCGCCAGTAGCTTGGAAGGGACAGGGGACGCTGAAGCTTTCTTT.

The CDR3 region has the DNA TGCGCCAGCAGCCAAGATGGGACAACTAACTATGGCTACACCTTC. Its translation: CASSQDGTTNYGYTF. The gene calls are TRBV4-1 and TRBJ1-2; D possibly corresponds to TRBD1 (6 bases). Germline lookup yields CDR1 MGHRA and CDR2 YSYEKL. Trimming pared 0 bases from V and 0 bases from J, leaving 8 bases between. The CDR3 has 15 amino acids.

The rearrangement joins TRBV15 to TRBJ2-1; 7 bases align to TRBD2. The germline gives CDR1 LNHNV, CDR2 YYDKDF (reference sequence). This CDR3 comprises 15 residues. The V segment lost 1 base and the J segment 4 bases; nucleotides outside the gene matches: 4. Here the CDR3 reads CATSRVGGYYNEQFF. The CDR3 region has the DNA TGTGCCACCAGCAGAGTGGGGGGGTATTACAATGAGCAGTTCTTC.

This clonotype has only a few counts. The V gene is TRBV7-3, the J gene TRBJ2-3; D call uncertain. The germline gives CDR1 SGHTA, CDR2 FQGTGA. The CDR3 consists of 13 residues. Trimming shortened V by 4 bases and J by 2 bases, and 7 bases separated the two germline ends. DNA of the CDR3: TGTGCCAGCAGCTCCAGAATCACAGATACGCAGTATTTT. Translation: CASSSRITDTQYF.

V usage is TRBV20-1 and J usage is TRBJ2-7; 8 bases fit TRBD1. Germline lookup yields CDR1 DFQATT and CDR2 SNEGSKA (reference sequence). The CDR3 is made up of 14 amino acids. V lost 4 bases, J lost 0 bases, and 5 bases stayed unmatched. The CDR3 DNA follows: TGCAGTGCTAACCAGACAGGGGACTCCTACGAGCAGTACTTC. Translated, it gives CSANQTGDSYEQYF.

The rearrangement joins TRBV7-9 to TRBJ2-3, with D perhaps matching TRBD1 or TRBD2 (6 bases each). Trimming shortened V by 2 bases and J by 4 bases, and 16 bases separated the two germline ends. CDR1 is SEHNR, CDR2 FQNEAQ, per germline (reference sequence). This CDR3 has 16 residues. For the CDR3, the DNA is TGTGCCAGCAGCTTATGGGTTGGGGGGCCGCCAGATACGCAGTATTTT. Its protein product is CASSLWVGGPPDTQYF.

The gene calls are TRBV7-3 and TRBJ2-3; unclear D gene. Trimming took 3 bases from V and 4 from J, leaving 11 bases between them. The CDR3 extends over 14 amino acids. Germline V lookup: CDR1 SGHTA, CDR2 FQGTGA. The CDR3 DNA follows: TGTGCCAGCAGCTTCTCGACGGGCGCAGATACGCAGTATTTT. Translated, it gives CASSFSTGADTQYF.

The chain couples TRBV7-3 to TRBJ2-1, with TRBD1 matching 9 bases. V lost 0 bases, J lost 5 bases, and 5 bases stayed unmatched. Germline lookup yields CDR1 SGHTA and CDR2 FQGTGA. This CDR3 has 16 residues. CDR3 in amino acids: CASSLTGGQGNNEQFF. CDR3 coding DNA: TGTGCCAGCAGCTTAACGGGGGGACAGGGAAACAATGAGCAGTTCTTC.

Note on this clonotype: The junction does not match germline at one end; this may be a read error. CDR3 region: CTSVVSARQETQYF. The CDR3 bases are TGTACCAGCGTAGTCAGCGCCAGGCAAGAGACCCAGTACTTC. V and J are TRBV28 and TRBJ2-5; D gene uncertain. Germline V gene sequence: CDR1 MDHEN, CDR2 SYDVKM. There are 14 residues in the CDR3.